This T cell receptor beta chain is drawn from a study of STAT5B mutations in CD4+ large granular lymphocyte leukemia (dated 2022 in TCRdb). Study-level background: Among the healthy controls, the CDR3 'QG' motif was associated with a particular HLA allele. The study compared the TCRbeta repertoires of patients with CD4+ T-cell large granular lymphocyte leukemia against the TCRbeta repertoires of healthy blood donors. Flow cytometry performed on FACSCanto II or FACSVerse showed that the purified fractions had more than 95% purity among lymphocytes. General findings and caveats noted by the study authors: Data were not HLA-matched; higher clonality in CD4+ versus CD8+ T-LGLL could reflect the relatively small sample size. CD4-sorted patient repertoires appeared more clonal than healthy CD4+ repertoires, and this difference persisted after removing the putative leukemic clones. TRBV06-family usage was enriched among the top patient clones (8/27) compared with healthy controls (2/35). The main leukemic clonotypes were found to be private to each patient, although around 24% of the main leukemic clonotypes were detected at low frequency in the non-leukemic repertoires of other patients.

Taken from the germline V gene, the CDR1 and CDR2 loops are WSHSY and SAAADI. V loses 7 bases at its end and J loses 2 bases; junction bases beyond the gene matches: 8. Including the terminal cysteine and phenylalanine, the CDR3 comprises 15 residues. The read is trimmed to its CDR3 DNA, 45 bases read in frame from base 1. TCRbeta rearrangements were sequenced from genomic DNA using the immunoSEQ assay at survey resolution. Concerning the study's data processing: In the TCR sequencing data, the lowest productive clonotype frequency that could be detected was 2.59 x 10-5. Only productive TCRbeta rearrangements, defined as complete and in-frame sequences, were included in the analyses. Clonality for each sample was calculated as Simpson clonality in the immunoSEQ Analyzer version 3.0. Based on frequency, clones were grouped as very rare, small, medium, large (1-20%) or hyperexpanded (>20%). Generation probabilities were estimated with OLGA 1.2.3, V-gene circos plots were made with VDJtools, specificities were looked up in VDJdb, and CDR3 motifs were identified with GLIPH. TCRdb retrieved this table from immuneACCESS and kept in-frame rearrangements only. Not all clones are present; in checked studies, unresolved V genes account for under half, and no reason is known for the remainder. That table supplies the V and J calls and clone size; D and trimming were determined from the DNA. Present in this sample are tens of thousands of clones, more than 70% of which were seen just once. The leading ten clones occupy approximately 0.53% of the sample.

Buffy coats from 35 to 40 blood donors, supplied by the Finnish Red Cross blood service, were used as healthy controls. All TCR-sequenced material derived from peripheral blood: patient blood samples and healthy donor buffy coats. Ficoll-Hypaque gradient centrifugation was used to isolate peripheral blood mononuclear cells. Magnetic purification was used to isolate CD4+ cells from the buffy coats of the healthy controls. Genomic DNA was extracted using the Gentra Puregene Cell and Tissue kit, and a Qubit 2.0 fluorometer was used to quantify it. A word on this clone: This receptor's antigen is unknown. Qualities for individual bases were not recorded, and no much larger clone is one base off.

The rearrangement combines TRBV10-2 with TRBJ2-1; the junction holds 7 bases that match TRBD2. Source material: CD4+ T cells from blood buffy coats. This clonotype originated in a human donor in good health. The DNA sequence reads TGCGCCAGCAATTTCGGGGGAGGGACCTACAATGAGCAGTTCTTC. Translated, this gives CASNFGGGTYNEQFF.